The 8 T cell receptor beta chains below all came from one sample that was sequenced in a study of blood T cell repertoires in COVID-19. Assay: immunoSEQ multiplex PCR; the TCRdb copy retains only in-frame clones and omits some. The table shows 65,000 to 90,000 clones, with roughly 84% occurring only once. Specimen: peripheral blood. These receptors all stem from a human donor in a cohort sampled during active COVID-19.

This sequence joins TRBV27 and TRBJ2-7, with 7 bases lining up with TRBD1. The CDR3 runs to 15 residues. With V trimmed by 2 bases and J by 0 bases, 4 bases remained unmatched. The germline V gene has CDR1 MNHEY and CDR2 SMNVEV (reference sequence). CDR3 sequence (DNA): TGTGCCAGCAGTTTAGGGGCAGGGGGCTCCTACGAGCAGTACTTC. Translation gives CASSLGAGGSYEQYF.

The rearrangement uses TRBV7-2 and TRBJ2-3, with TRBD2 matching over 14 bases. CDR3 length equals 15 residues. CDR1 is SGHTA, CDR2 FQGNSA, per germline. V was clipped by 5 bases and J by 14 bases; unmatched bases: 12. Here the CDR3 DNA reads TGTGCCAGCAGCCCCCCCGGACTAGCGGGGGGCGGGGGGTATTTT. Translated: CASSPPGLAGGGGYF.

The CDR3 bases are TGTGCCAGTAGTATGATCAGCGGCTACGAGCAGTACTTC. This translates into CASSMISGYEQYF. The chain links TRBV19 to TRBJ2-7; a weak D match, TRBD2 (5 bases). Germline CDR1 LNHDA, CDR2 SQIVND (reference sequence). Trimming cost V 3 bases and J 3 bases, with 9 bases left between them. The CDR3 runs to 13 residues.

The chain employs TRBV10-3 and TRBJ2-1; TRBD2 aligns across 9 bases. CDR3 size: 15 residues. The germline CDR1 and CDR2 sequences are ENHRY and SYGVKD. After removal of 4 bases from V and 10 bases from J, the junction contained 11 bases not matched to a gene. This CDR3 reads CAISGSGTSLTEQFF. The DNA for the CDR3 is TGTGCCATCAGTGGTTCCGGGACTAGCCTCACAGAGCAGTTCTTC.

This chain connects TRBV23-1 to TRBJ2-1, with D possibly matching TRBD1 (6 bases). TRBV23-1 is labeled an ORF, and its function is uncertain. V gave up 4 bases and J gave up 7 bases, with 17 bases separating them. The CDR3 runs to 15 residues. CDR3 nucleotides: TGCGCCAGCAGTCCGCCCGAGGGGGTTGGGAATGAGCAGTTCTTC. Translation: CASSPPEGVGNEQFF.

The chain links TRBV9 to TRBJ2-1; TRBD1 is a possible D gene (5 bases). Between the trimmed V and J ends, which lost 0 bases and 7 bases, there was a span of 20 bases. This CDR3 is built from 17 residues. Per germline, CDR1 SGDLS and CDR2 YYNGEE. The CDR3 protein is CASSVGQGSRSWNEQFF. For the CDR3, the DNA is TGTGCCAGCAGCGTAGGCCAGGGAAGTAGGAGTTGGAATGAGCAGTTCTTC.

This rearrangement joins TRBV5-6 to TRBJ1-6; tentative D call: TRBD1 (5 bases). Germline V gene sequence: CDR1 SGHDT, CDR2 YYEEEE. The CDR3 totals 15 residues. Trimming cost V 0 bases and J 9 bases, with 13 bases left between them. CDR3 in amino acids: CASSLAREESSPLHF. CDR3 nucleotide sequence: TGTGCCAGCAGCTTGGCCAGGGAGGAGAGTTCACCCCTCCACTTT. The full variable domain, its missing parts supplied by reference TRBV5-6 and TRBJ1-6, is DAGVTQSPTHLIKTRGQQVTLRCSPKSGHDTVSWYQQALGQGPQFIFQYYEEEERQRGNFPDRFSGHQFPNYSSELNVNALLLGDSALYLCASSLAREESSPLHFGNGTRLTVT.

The CDR3, as DNA: TGCGCCAGCAGTAAGTCGAGTGGGAGTGGAGATACGCAGTATTTT. Amino acids: CASSKSSGSGDTQYF. The chain has TRBV23-1 and TRBJ2-3; D might be TRBD2 (5 bases). TRBV23-1 is treated as an ORF (open reading frame) with a function not yet certain. Trimming left V 5 bases short and J 5 bases short, with 17 bases between. The CDR3 has 15 amino acids.